A selection of T cell receptor beta chains follows, all from one sample in a study of blood T cells in healthy people across ages. TCRdb used MiXCR to reprocess the 5' RACE reads, holding one entry per CDR3 protein. Among 1.5 million to 2 million distinct CDR3 sequences listed, roughly 52% were seen once. The source material was blood. The receptors derive from a woman in her thirties or forties in good health. CDR3s include the opening cysteine and the closing phenylalanine or tryptophan. The D gene is left open where the match is weak. Part of the rows lack a size; the others show once, few, many or a class for expanded clones.

j_call,d_call,clone_size,v_call,cdr3_aa,cdr3_nt
TRBJ2-7,TRBD1,few,TRBV20-1,CSAISGTGYYEQYF,TGCAGTGCTATCTCCGGGACAGGTTACTACGAGCAGTACTTC
TRBJ2-5,-,-,TRBV4-3,CASSQESAQETQYF,TGCGCCAGCAGCCAAGAGTCAGCACAAGAGACCCAGTACTTC
TRBJ1-4,-,-,TRBV20-1,CSARDTGTGLRSGEKLFF,TGCAGTGCTAGAGATACCGGAACAGGGCTTCGATCGGGAGAAAAACTGTTTTTT
TRBJ1-4,-,few,TRBV20-1,CSARKATNEKLFF,TGCAGTGCTAGAAAAGCAACTAATGAAAAACTGTTTTTT
TRBJ1-4,TRBD1,-,TRBV6-5,CASSYSGTGSEKLFF,TGTGCCAGCAGTTACTCCGGGACAGGGAGTGAAAAACTGTTTTTT
TRBJ2-5,-,once,TRBV6-2/TRBV6-3,CASSYSRMGKSWTQYF,TGTGCCAGCAGTTACTCGAGGATGGGGAAGTCATGGACCCAGTACTTC
TRBJ2-2,-,-,TRBV20-1,CSARVQGTGELFF,TGCAGCGCTAGAGTCCAGGGGACCGGGGAGCTGTTTTTT
TRBJ1-2,-,-,TRBV27,CASSLVGAGDNYGYTF,TGTGCCAGCAGTTTAGTCGGGGCGGGGGATAACTATGGCTACACCTTC
TRBJ1-2,TRBD1,-,TRBV7-2,CASSGRTGGGGYTF,TGTGCCAGCAGCGGACGGACAGGGGGCGGTGGCTACACCTTC
TRBJ2-5,-,few,TRBV3-1,CASSPGARQETQYF,TGTGCCAGCAGCCCTGGGGCTAGGCAAGAGACCCAGTACTTC
TRBJ2-7,TRBD1,few,TRBV6-2/TRBV6-3,CASRTGGGTFYEQYF,TGTGCCAGCAGAACAGGGGGAGGCACCTTCTACGAGCAGTACTTC
TRBJ2-7,-,-,TRBV5-6,CASSPSDRTVRYEQYF,TGTGCCAGCAGCCCCTCAGATAGGACAGTCCGGTACGAGCAGTACTTC
TRBJ1-1,-,-,TRBV12-5,CASGYQNTEAFF,TGTGCTAGTGGTTACCAGAACACTGAAGCTTTCTTT
TRBJ2-1,-,-,TRBV9,CASSVTDNEQFF,TGTGCCAGCAGCGTGACCGACAATGAGCAGTTCTTC
TRBJ2-5,-,-,TRBV27,CASSITRTVKETQYF,TGTGCCAGCAGTATAACTAGGACGGTTAAAGAGACCCAGTACTTC
TRBJ2-7,-,-,TRBV4-1,CASSQVGGGDEQYF,TGCGCCAGCAGCCAAGTGGGAGGGGGTGACGAGCAGTACTTC
TRBJ1-2,TRBD1,few,TRBV27,CASSGRRGQVDYGYTF,TGTGCCAGCAGTGGACGGAGGGGGCAGGTAGACTATGGCTACACCTTC
TRBJ2-1,TRBD1,-,TRBV12-3/TRBV12-4,CASSPRQGTRSYNEQFF,TGTGCCAGCAGTCCCCGACAGGGGACAAGATCCTACAATGAGCAGTTCTTC
TRBJ1-1,-,-,TRBV10-3,CAISLDGGGGTEAFF,TGTGCCATCAGTTTGGACGGTGGAGGGGGAACTGAAGCTTTCTTT
TRBJ1-5,-,few,TRBV20-1,CSASLGNQPQHF,TGCAGTGCTAGTTTGGGGAATCAGCCCCAGCATTTT
TRBJ2-4,TRBD1,-,TRBV12-3/TRBV12-4,CASTIQGVAKNIQYF,TGTGCCAGCACCATACAGGGGGTAGCCAAAAACATTCAGTACTTC
TRBJ2-1,TRBD2,-,TRBV6-5,CASSDRTSGETQFF,TGTGCCAGCAGTGATAGGACTAGCGGGGAGACCCAGTTCTTC
TRBJ2-4,-,-,TRBV2,CASTQEVGIGKNIQYF,TGTGCCAGCACTCAAGAAGTAGGGATAGGCAAAAACATTCAGTACTTC
TRBJ1-5,-,few,TRBV7-2,CASSPRWGHQPQHF,TGTGCCAGCAGCCCTAGGTGGGGCCATCAGCCCCAGCATTTT
TRBJ2-5,TRBD2,-,TRBV12-3/TRBV12-4,CASSAGTSGGAGETQYF,TGTGCCAGCAGTGCCGGGACTAGCGGGGGGGCAGGGGAGACCCAGTACTTC
TRBJ1-4,-,-,TRBV3-1,CASSQDPVTEKLFF,TGTGCCAGCAGCCAAGACCCCGTGACCGAAAAACTGTTTTTT
TRBJ2-7,TRBD1,-,TRBV7-9,CASSPWDSDYCEQYF,TGTGCCAGCAGCCCCTGGGACAGCGACTACTGCGAGCAGTACTTC
TRBJ2-7,TRBD1,-,TRBV2,CASSGGGEHEQYF,TGTGCCAGCAGTGGAGGGGGCGAACACGAGCAGTACTTC
TRBJ1-1,-,-,TRBV13,CASSLIRGMNTEAFF,TGTGCCAGCAGCTTGATCAGGGGTATGAACACTGAAGCTTTCTTT
TRBJ2-5,TRBD1,-,TRBV6-5,CASSYEGEGAQETQYF,TGTGCCAGCAGTTACGAGGGAGAGGGGGCCCAAGAGACCCAGTACTTC
TRBJ1-6,-,-,TRBV7-2,CASSPQQLATYNSPLHF,TGTGCCAGCAGCCCGCAACAGCTCGCCACCTATAATTCACCCCTCCACTTT
TRBJ1-2,-,-,TRBV4-3,CASSQDSRMAYGYTF,TGCGCCAGCAGCCAAGATAGTCGTATGGCCTATGGCTACACCTTC